Shown below are 19 T cell receptor beta chains from a single sample sequenced in a study of shared clonotypes between healthy human individuals (dated by TCRdb to 2018 to 2020). The receptor library was made with the immunoSEQ multiplex PCR assay. Held by TCRdb, this immuneACCESS table contains in-frame sequences only and omits some clones. Under half of the omission traces to an unresolved V gene where checked; the cause of the rest is unknown. The sample contains 850,000 to 1,200,000 clones, 65% to 80% of them found a single time. About 1.5% of the sample is in the top ten clones. The sample was memory CD4+ T cells sorted from blood. According to the study, the label for this sample's cell subset or site signals: CD45RA-negative fraction. The receptors shown here come from a man in his late teens or twenties in good health.

The rearrangement links TRBV5-1 to TRBJ2-1; D might be TRBD1 (5 bases). There are 16 residues in the CDR3. Germline V lookup: CDR1 SGHRS, CDR2 YFSETQ. V dropped 3 bases and J dropped 1 base, with 14 bases sitting between them. In DNA, the CDR3 is TGCGCCAGCAGCTCGACAGAACATGGATCCTACAATGAGCAGTTCTTC. Translation gives CASSSTEHGSYNEQFF. The full variable domain, completed using reference TRBV5-1 and TRBJ2-1, is KAGVTQTPRYLIKTRGQQVTLSCSPISGHRSVSWYQQTPGQGLQFLFEYFSETQRNKGNFPGRFSGRQFSNSRSEMNVSTLELGDSALYLCASSSTEHGSYNEQFFGPGTRLTVL.

This clone has ten or more counts. The chain links TRBV7-2 to TRBJ2-1; 7 nucleotides agree with TRBD1. V shed 3 bases, J shed 3 bases, and the junction held 8 bases outside the gene matches. Germline V gene data show CDR1 as SGHTA and CDR2 as FQGNSA. CDR3 length: 16 residues. DNA of the CDR3: TGTGCCAGCAGCTTCACAGGGGTTGGGCTCTACAATGAGCAGTTCTTC. It yields the protein CASSFTGVGLYNEQFF.

V and J are TRBV30 and TRBJ1-5, with TRBD1 matching over 11 bases. The CDR3 consists of 15 residues. CDR1 is GTSNPN and CDR2 is SVGIG in the germline V gene (reference sequence). The junction had 6 bases not matched to a gene; V was cut back by 2 bases and J by 6 bases. The CDR3 DNA reads as TGTGCCTGGAGTTTCCGGGACAGGGGGTTTCAGCCCCAGCATTTT. Translated, it gives CAWSFRDRGFQPQHF. The full variable domain, its missing parts supplied by reference TRBV30 and TRBJ1-5, is SQTIHQWPATLVQPVGSPLSLECTVEGTSNPNLYWYRQAAGRGLQLLFYSVGIGQISSEVPQNLSASRPQDRQFILSSKKLLLSDSGFYLCAWSFRDRGFQPQHFGDGTRLSIL.

The V gene is TRBV7-2, the J gene TRBJ2-3; D unresolved. V was trimmed by 5 bases and J by 4 bases, leaving 13 bases between them. CDR3 length: 14 amino acids. The V gene's germline CDR1 is SGHTA and CDR2 FQGNSA. The CDR3 sequence: CASSPNSGADTQYF. The CDR3 bases are TGTGCCAGCAGCCCGAACAGTGGGGCAGATACGCAGTATTTT.

In its sample, this clone was seen many times. The J gene is TRBJ2-7, the V gene TRBV2; D gene unclear. The CDR3 is 14 residues long. Trimming stripped 6 bases from V and 4 bases from J, with 16 bases between. Germline lookup yields CDR1 SNHLY and CDR2 FYNNEI. Here the CDR3 reads CASRERLFSYEQYF. CDR3 bases: TGTGCCAGCAGGGAACGGTTATTTTCGTACGAGCAGTACTTC. Looking up the rest from reference TRBV2 and TRBJ2-7 gives the full variable domain: EPEVTQTPSHQVTQMGQEVILRCVPISNHLYFYWYRQILGQKVEFLVSFYNNEISEKSEIFDDQFSVERPDGSNFTLKIRSTKLEDSAMYFCASRERLFSYEQYFGPGTRLTVT.

As regards this clone: Additional DNA sequences in this sample encode the identical CDR3. The chain uses TRBV5-1 and TRBJ2-3; D possibly corresponds to TRBD1 (5 bases). This CDR3 region has 14 residues. Trimming removed 0 bases from V and 3 bases from J, with 8 bases in between. CDR1 is SGHRS and CDR2 is YFSETQ in the germline V gene. In DNA form, the CDR3 reads TGCGCCAGCAGCTTGGGACAGCCGACAGATACGCAGTATTTT. It translates to CASSLGQPTDTQYF.

This clone was counted only a few times. This chain uses TRBV5-6 with TRBJ1-6; D gene unclear. The CDR3 loop spans 15 amino acids. V was pared by 2 bases and J by 9 bases, with 15 bases between. Germline CDR1 reads SGHDT; CDR2 reads YYEEEE. This CDR3 is CASSFSPEGGSPLHF. The CDR3 DNA sequence: TGTGCCAGCAGCTTCTCTCCGGAGGGAGGTTCACCCCTCCACTTT.

Comment on this clone: The sample contains more than one DNA sequence encoding this CDR3. This chain links TRBV2 with TRBJ2-2; 9 nucleotides align to TRBD1. Germline CDR1 reads SNHLY; CDR2 reads FYNNEI. The V segment lost 6 bases and the J segment 2 bases; nucleotides outside the gene matches: 4. The CDR3 totals 15 residues. The CDR3 spells CASRAGQGNTGELFF. DNA for the CDR3: TGTGCCAGCAGGGCGGGACAGGGAAACACCGGGGAGCTGTTTTTT.

This clone occurred once. V and J are TRBV11-2 and TRBJ2-5, with D perhaps matching TRBD2 (5 bases). Per germline, CDR1 SGHAT and CDR2 FQNNGV. CDR3 size: 15 residues. Trimming left V 1 base short and J 2 bases short, with 11 bases between. The CDR3 spells CASSLVFGNQETQYF. Written as DNA, the CDR3 is TGTGCCAGCAGCTTAGTTTTCGGGAATCAAGAGACCCAGTACTTC.

The gene calls are TRBV7-8 and TRBJ1-6; D not certain. Germline CDR1 and CDR2: SGHVS and FQNEAQ. The CDR3 has 13 amino acids. V lost 2 bases and J lost 8, with 7 bases in between. In DNA, the CDR3 is TGTGCCAGCAGCTTACAATCGGATTCACCCCTCCACTTT. It yields the protein CASSLQSDSPLHF.

The chain carries TRBV27 and TRBJ1-4; unclear D gene. This CDR3 comprises 15 residues. From germline, CDR1 is MNHEY and CDR2 SMNVEV (reference sequence). The V gene lost 2 bases and the J gene lost 5 bases, with 12 bases spanning the gap. The CDR3 DNA is TGTGCCAGCAGTTTAAGGCGGCAGTCAAATGAAAAACTGTTTTTT. Translating it yields CASSLRRQSNEKLFF.

J is TRBJ1-2 and V is TRBV2; 11 bases map to TRBD1. Germline V gives CDR1 SNHLY, CDR2 FYNNEI. The CDR3 has 13 residues. Germline trimming cut 8 bases from V and 8 bases from J; bases unmatched to any gene: 7. The CDR3: CASGPDRGRGYTF. Here the CDR3 DNA reads TGTGCCAGCGGTCCGGACAGGGGGCGAGGCTACACCTTC.

V is TRBV30 and J is TRBJ2-6; D remains unclear. V shed 0 bases and J shed 0 bases, with 6 bases lying between them. Germline loops: CDR1 GTSNPN, CDR2 SVGIG (reference sequence). The CDR3 contains 15 residues. The CDR3 coding sequence is TGTGCCTGGAGTGTGCAGCCCTCTGGGGCCAACGTCCTGACTTTC. Its translation: CAWSVQPSGANVLTF.

The rearrangement uses TRBV9 and TRBJ2-7; the match to TRBD2 covers 15 bases. Losses at the gene ends were 4 bases for V and 6 bases for J; bases not matched to a gene: 5. CDR1 is SGDLS and CDR2 is YYNGEE in the germline V gene. The CDR3 is made up of 15 amino acids. CDR3 coding DNA: TGTGCCAGCAGCTCGGGACTAGCGGGAGGTGGCGAGCAGTACTTC. It yields the protein CASSSGLAGGGEQYF. The full variable domain, with the rest looked up from reference TRBV9 and TRBJ2-7, is DSGVTQTPKHLITATGQRVTLRCSPRSGDLSVYWYQQSLDQGLQFLIQYYNGEERAKGNILERFSAQQFPDLHSELNLSSLELGDSALYFCASSSGLAGGGEQYFGPGTRLTVT.

In this sample, this clone turned up a few times. The rearrangement links TRBV11-2 to TRBJ2-1; D unclear. V was trimmed by 3 bases and J by 8 bases, leaving 5 bases between them. Germline-derived CDR1 and CDR2 are SGHAT and FQNNGV. The CDR3 is made up of 11 amino acids. CDR3 sequence: CASSFSDEQFF. CDR3 bases: TGTGCCAGCAGCTTTAGTGATGAGCAGTTCTTC.

V and J are TRBV5-1 and TRBJ2-3, with TRBD2 identical over 12 bases. V trimming: 4 bases; J trimming: 4 bases; junction bases outside the gene matches: 7. Germline CDR1 reads SGHRS; CDR2 reads YFSETQ. CDR3 size: 16 residues. The CDR3 DNA sequence: TGCGCCAGCAGCCCCCTGACTAGCGGGGGATCAGATACGCAGTATTTT. This gives the protein CASSPLTSGGSDTQYF. The full variable domain, with the rest looked up from reference TRBV5-1 and TRBJ2-3, is KAGVTQTPRYLIKTRGQQVTLSCSPISGHRSVSWYQQTPGQGLQFLFEYFSETQRNKGNFPGRFSGRQFSNSRSEMNVSTLELGDSALYLCASSPLTSGGSDTQYFGPGTRLTVL.

This chain uses TRBV5-1 with TRBJ1-6; unclear D gene. The ends were cut back, 3 bases at V and 8 bases at J, with 21 bases in the middle. This CDR3 is built from 17 residues. The germline CDR1 and CDR2 sequences are SGHRS and YFSETQ. The CDR3 DNA sequence: TGCGCCAGCAGCTCCGGTTTTCGATCCAACGACGATTCACCCCTCCACTTT. Protein product: CASSSGFRSNDDSPLHF.

This rearrangement joins TRBV5-4 to TRBJ1-2, with 10 bases identical to TRBD1. V dropped 5 bases and J dropped 6; count of bases not matched to a gene: 4. The CDR3 totals 13 residues. Germline V gene data show CDR1 as SGHNT and CDR2 as YYREEE (reference sequence). CDR3: CASSGTGADGYTF. For the CDR3, the DNA is TGTGCCAGCAGTGGGACAGGGGCAGATGGCTACACCTTC.

The chain has TRBV13 and TRBJ1-2, with 8 bases identical to TRBD1. This CDR3 contains 15 residues. CDR1 and CDR2 from the germline V gene are PRHDT and FYEKMQ (reference sequence). The junction had 11 bases not matched to a gene; V was cut back by 5 bases and J by 6 bases. The CDR3 bases are TGTGCCAGCAGCAAAGGCAGGGGGCGAGAGGATGGCTACACCTTC. Translated: CASSKGRGREDGYTF.